A selection of T cell receptor beta chains follows, all from one sample in a study of T cells in Graves' hyperthyroidism and ophthalmopathy. TCRdb reprocessed the multiplex PCR reads with MiXCR, giving one entry per CDR3 protein. The sample holds hundreds of thousands of distinct CDR3 sequences, 35% to 40% seen once. Sequenced material: blood. These receptors came from a man between 18 and 29 years old with Graves' hyperthyroidism. Each CDR3 is given without its conserved first and last residue.

v_gene	j_gene	CDR3aa
TRBV20-1	TRBJ1-6	SAKRQGDSPLH
TRBV20-1	TRBJ1-4	SARYRGRDEKLF
TRBV5-1	TRBJ2-7	ASSSVRSADYEQY
TRBV7-9	TRBJ2-2	ASILSTGELF
TRBV6-1	TRBJ2-7	ASTLAGASYEQY
TRBV7-3	TRBJ1-2	ASSLKTWDNAPNYGYT
TRBV7-2	TRBJ2-7	ASSFVASGTRSYEQY
TRBV20-1	TRBJ2-1	SVLVDRNEQF
TRBV6-4	TRBJ2-2	GHRTGELF
TRBV7-2	TRBJ1-5	ASSLAGTESNQPQH
TRBV2	TRBJ1-1	ASSAPIQNTEAF
TRBV4-1	TRBJ2-7	ASSQARDSYEQY
TRBV25-1	TRBJ2-7	ASSQDLSSGAYEQY
TRBV12-3/TRBV12-4	TRBJ1-1	ASSFSNTEAF
TRBV12-3/TRBV12-4	TRBJ2-7	ASAGGGEVSYEQY
TRBV4-1	TRBJ1-1	ASSKFQNTEAF
TRBV7-2	TRBJ1-2	ASSFSTGQGFGYT
TRBV29-1	TRBJ1-2	SVRRGDYGYT
TRBV4-1	TRBJ2-5	ASSQGAGDQETQY
TRBV7-9	TRBJ2-7	ASSPWKGRDEQY
TRBV2	TRBJ2-7	ASSVERTITYEQY
TRBV7-2	TRBJ1-1	ASSLVGTEGGEAF
TRBV7-9	TRBJ2-7	ASGTWGHPNGEQY
TRBV12-3/TRBV12-4	TRBJ2-2	ASTSGSAGELL
TRBV10-3	TRBJ2-7	ASSYPTPGQGRGEQY
TRBV29-1	TRBJ2-7	SVGVFYEQY
TRBV2	TRBJ1-2	ASSAYTSLGYGYT
TRBV2	TRBJ1-4	ASAGDSNEKLF
TRBV2	TRBJ2-2	ASRATSGELF
TRBV7-8	TRBJ2-7	ASSEAGPLGYEQY
TRBV5-1	TRBJ2-7	ASSLTSQRRTYEQY
TRBV2	TRBJ1-1	ASSQGPDTEAF
TRBV5-1	TRBJ2-7	ASSLEGGYERY
TRBV7-2	TRBJ2-2	ASSFLAGGPAGELF
TRBV10-3	TRBJ1-1	AISGDRGLADTEAF
TRBV15	TRBJ1-1	ATSQGRPEAF
TRBV7-9	TRBJ2-2	ASSFGQFNTGELF
TRBV2	TRBJ1-3	ASSETGLTRDTIY
TRBV19	TRBJ1-1	ASLGGTPNTEAF
TRBV10-2	TRBJ1-2	ASAGTGNGYT
TRBV29-1	TRBJ1-3	SVERASGNTIY
TRBV2	TRBJ2-7	ASTHGQFTYEQY
TRBV19	TRBJ2-3	ASSISGGSTDTQY
TRBV7-3	TRBJ2-5	ASSQGERRETQY
TRBV7-8	TRBJ2-7	ASSQVTGTSSYEQY
TRBV7-2	TRBJ2-2	ASSFEVIGELF
TRBV7-9	TRBJ1-1	ASSWGGNTEAF
TRBV29-1	TRBJ1-1	SVVAPTGGDTEAF
TRBV19	TRBJ1-5	ASSIAAGGNQPQH
TRBV9	TRBJ1-2	ASSDTGGGFYGYT
TRBV7-2	TRBJ1-5	ASSLVRGSNQPQH
TRBV29-1	TRBJ1-4	SVGAGTGNEKLF
TRBV25-1	TRBJ1-1	ASSCGLMTNTEAF